These 32 T cell receptor beta chains came from one sample sequenced in a study of shared clonotypes between healthy human individuals. Generated by immunoSEQ multiplex PCR, the TCRdb table keeps only in-frame clones and is missing some. The data hold some 480,000 clones, with around 80% observed a single time. The material sequenced was PBMCs. These receptors all come from a woman aged 40 to 55 in good health. Some clones in this sample may be carry-over from other donors' samples.

V usage is TRBV28 and J usage is TRBJ1-2, with D tentatively TRBD1 (5 bases). V lost 3 bases and J lost 8, with 16 bases in between. In germline, CDR1 is MDHEN, CDR2 SYDVKM. CDR3 length: 14 residues. CDR3 in amino acids: CASSFGAAAWGYTF. For the CDR3, the DNA is TGTGCCAGCAGTTTCGGGGCAGCGGCGTGGGGCTACACCTTC.

This sequence joins TRBV10-3 and TRBJ1-2, with D possibly being TRBD1 (6 bases). Trimming took 3 bases from V and 6 from J, leaving 11 bases between them. There are 13 residues in the CDR3. CDR1 ENHRY and CDR2 SYGVKD come from the germline V gene. The CDR3 bases are TGTGCCATCAGTGACAGGGGAACCGATGGCTACACCTTC. Protein product: CAISDRGTDGYTF.

The J gene is TRBJ2-1, the V gene TRBV7-3; 8 bases are a match to TRBD1. With 4 bases clipped from V and 15 bases from J, the junction kept 14 bases outside the gene matches. This CDR3 is 14 amino acids long. Germline V gene sequence: CDR1 SGHTA, CDR2 FQGTGA. CDR3 in amino acids: CASSSGTGPLRWFF. CDR3 in DNA: TGTGCCAGCAGCTCCGGGACAGGTCCCTTGAGGTGGTTCTTC.

The chain employs TRBV5-1 and TRBJ2-5, with 10 bases lining up with TRBD2. CDR3 length: 15 amino acids. V trimming: 3 bases; J trimming: 7 bases; junction bases outside the gene matches: 9. Per the germline V gene, CDR1 is SGHRS and CDR2 is YFSETQ. Here the CDR3 reads CASSSSSGRAGTQYF. CDR3 bases: TGCGCCAGCAGCTCGTCAAGCGGGAGGGCCGGGACCCAGTACTTC.

This rearrangement joins TRBV7-2 to TRBJ2-5, with D perhaps TRBD1 or TRBD2 (5 bases each). The length of the CDR3 is 13 residues. The V and J ends lost 4 bases and 5 bases respectively, with 11 bases between them. CDR1 is SGHTA and CDR2 is FQGNSA in the germline V gene. The CDR3 reads CASSSLRGETQYF. CDR3 DNA: TGTGCCAGCAGCTCCTTGAGGGGTGAGACCCAGTACTTC.

The chain links TRBV20-1 to TRBJ2-5; D not certain. Near its end, the DNA agrees better with TRBJ2-7, so the J call may be wrong. This CDR3 spans 11 amino acids. Germline lookup yields CDR1 DFQATT and CDR2 SNEGSKA (reference sequence). The CDR3 reads CSASVNYEQYF. The DNA of the CDR3 is TGCAGTGCTAGTGTCAACTACGAGCAGTACTTC.

In regard to this clone: The junction departs from the called germline gene at one end, perhaps through a read error. The V and J genes are TRBV29-1 and TRBJ2-7; the D gene is possibly TRBD1 (6 bases). The CDR3 consists of 17 residues. CDR1 and CDR2 from the germline V gene are SQVTM and ANQGSEA. The CDR3 sequence is CSVEGSFPDRQTYGQYF. For the CDR3, the DNA is TGCAGCGTTGAAGGCAGTTTCCCCGACAGGCAGACCTACGGGCAGTACTTC.

The sample holds one count of this clone. Additional DNA sequences in this sample encode the identical CDR3. The V call is TRBV18, the J call TRBJ2-3; D gene uncertain. CDR3 length: 15 residues. Between the trimmed V and J ends, which lost 8 bases and 0 bases, there was a span of 15 bases. In germline, CDR1 is KGHSH, CDR2 LQKENI. This CDR3 is CASSPLATSTDTQYF. CDR3 DNA sequence: TGTGCCAGCAGCCCTCTGGCAACTAGCACAGATACGCAGTATTTT.

This chain uses TRBV18 with TRBJ2-7; 10 bases agree with TRBD1. The CDR3 covers 13 residues. V was pared by 10 bases and J by 3 bases, with 6 bases of the junction left unmatched. The V gene's germline CDR1 is KGHSH and CDR2 LQKENI. The CDR3 coding sequence is TGTGCCACCGGACAGGGGGTGAACTACGAGCAGTACTTC. Translating it yields CATGQGVNYEQYF.

This clone was seen at least ten times. This rearrangement joins TRBV2 to TRBJ1-2, with D possibly TRBD1 on 6 matching bases. The V end was cut by 2 bases, the J end by 8 bases, with 12 bases between. This CDR3 is 13 amino acids long. CDR1 is SNHLY, CDR2 FYNNEI, per germline. The CDR3 sequence is CASSEPGARGYTF. CDR3 coding DNA: TGTGCCAGCAGTGAACCGGGGGCGCGCGGCTACACCTTC.

The J gene is TRBJ1-5, the V gene TRBV2; no clear D gene. V lost 6 bases to trimming and J lost 4 bases, with 10 bases between them. Germline V lookup: CDR1 SNHLY, CDR2 FYNNEI. This CDR3 is 13 amino acids long. The DNA for the CDR3 is TGTGCCAGCAGCGGACTCGGGAATCAGCCCCAGCATTTT. This sequence encodes CASSGLGNQPQHF.

This clone was counted once. The genes are TRBV2 and TRBJ2-7, with D perhaps given as TRBD1 or TRBD2 (5 bases each). V shed 2 bases and J shed 3 bases, with 11 bases lying between them. Germline loops: CDR1 SNHLY, CDR2 FYNNEI. The length of the CDR3 is 14 residues. This CDR3 reads CASSEPGRNYEQYF. In nucleotides, the CDR3 is TGTGCCAGCAGTGAACCGGGACGGAACTACGAGCAGTACTTC.

The chain uses TRBV4-1 and TRBJ1-4; D unclear. The germline V gene has CDR1 MGHRA and CDR2 YSYEKL. The CDR3 sequence is 16 residues long. The ends were cut back, 0 bases at V and 2 bases at J, with 10 bases in the middle. The CDR3 loop is CASSQDNGWTNEKLFF. DNA of the CDR3: TGCGCCAGCAGCCAAGATAACGGGTGGACTAATGAAAAACTGTTTTTT.

Turning to this clone: Relative to the germline gene, one junction end is altered; a read error may explain this. CDR3 in DNA: TGCGCCAGCAGTCGGGGGACATCGAAGGGACGGCAGTACTTC. The encoded protein is CASSRGTSKGRQYF. The chain uses TRBV11-3 and TRBJ2-7; either TRBD1 or TRBD2 may supply D (6 bases each). There are 14 residues in the CDR3. From germline, CDR1 is SGHNT and CDR2 YENEEA. Full variable domain (remainder filled in from reference TRBV11-3 and TRBJ2-7): EAGVVQSPRYKIIEKKQPVAFWCNPISGHNTLYWYLQNLGQGPELLIRYENEEAVDDSQLPKDRFSAERLKGVDSTLKIQPAELGDSAVYLCASSRGTSKGRQYFGPGTRLTVT.

The rearrangement uses TRBV4-3 and TRBJ2-2; TRBD1 matches at 10 bases. The CDR3 has 15 residues. Looked up from germline, CDR1 is LGHNA and CDR2 is YSLEER. The trim removed 1 base at V and 5 bases at J, leaving 1 base unmatched. Here the CDR3 DNA reads TGCGCCAGCAGCCAAGCGGACAGGGGGACCGGGGAGCTGTTTTTT. Translated: CASSQADRGTGELFF.

This clone has only a few counts. The chain has TRBV30 and TRBJ2-5; TRBD1 is a possible D gene (6 bases). With 0 bases removed from V and 5 bases from J, the gap between germline ends came to 13 bases. The CDR3 runs 14 residues. Germline loops: CDR1 GTSNPN, CDR2 SVGIG (reference sequence). The chain's CDR3 is CAWSVLQGQETQYF. DNA of the CDR3: TGTGCCTGGAGTGTACTCCAGGGGCAGGAGACCCAGTACTTC. The full variable domain, in which reference TRBV30 and TRBJ2-5 provide the parts outside the CDR3, is SQTIHQWPATLVQPVGSPLSLECTVEGTSNPNLYWYRQAAGRGLQLLFYSVGIGQISSEVPQNLSASRPQDRQFILSSKKLLLSDSGFYLCAWSVLQGQETQYFGPGTRLLVL.

V usage is TRBV19 and J usage is TRBJ2-1, with 10 bases aligning to TRBD2. Losses at the gene ends were 3 bases for V and 5 bases for J; bases not matched to a gene: 13. The CDR3 sequence is 18 residues long. Germline V gene data show CDR1 as LNHDA and CDR2 as SQIVND (reference sequence). This CDR3 is CASSIQGAWLAGDNEQFF. The DNA for the CDR3 is TGTGCCAGTAGTATCCAGGGGGCATGGCTAGCGGGAGACAATGAGCAGTTCTTC.

The chain recombines TRBV7-9 with TRBJ2-3; 7 bases fit TRBD2. V gave up 0 bases and J gave up 5 bases; unmatched junction bases: 5. Per the germline V gene, CDR1 is SEHNR and CDR2 is FQNEAQ (reference sequence). This CDR3 spans 15 amino acids. In DNA, the CDR3 is TGTGCCAGCAGCTTAGCGCGCCTAGCGGAAGATACGCAGTATTTT. This translates into CASSLARLAEDTQYF. Variable domain in full (rest from reference TRBV7-9 and TRBJ2-3): DTGVSQNPRHKITKRGQNVTFRCDPISEHNRLYWYRQTLGQGPEFLTYFQNEAQLEKSRLLSDRFSAERPKGSFSTLEIQRTEQGDSAMYLCASSLARLAEDTQYFGPGTRLTVL.

This chain joins TRBV30 and TRBJ2-3; 8 positions agree with TRBD2. CDR3 size: 17 residues. Germline values: CDR1 GTSNPN, CDR2 SVGIG (reference sequence). J lost 3 bases, V lost 0 bases, and 11 bases had no gene match. The CDR3: CAWSVRRVAGWTDTQYF. The DNA of the CDR3 is TGTGCCTGGAGTGTACGGAGGGTAGCGGGATGGACAGATACGCAGTATTTT.

This clone was observed a single time. The chain is built from TRBV7-9 and TRBJ1-3; D possibly corresponds to TRBD1 (6 bases). The germline gives CDR1 SEHNR, CDR2 FQNEAQ (reference sequence). The CDR3 length is 17 residues. V lost 4 bases to trimming and J lost 4 bases, with 20 bases between them. CDR3 sequence reads: CASSWRQVGNRGNTIYF. As DNA, the CDR3 is TGTGCCAGCAGCTGGAGACAGGTCGGGAACAGGGGAAACACCATATATTTT. The complete variable domain, with remaining parts taken from reference TRBV7-9 and TRBJ1-3, reads DTGVSQNPRHKITKRGQNVTFRCDPISEHNRLYWYRQTLGQGPEFLTYFQNEAQLEKSRLLSDRFSAERPKGSFSTLEIQRTEQGDSAMYLCASSWRQVGNRGNTIYFGEGSWLTVV.

Turning to this clone: The identical CDR3 is also encoded by other nucleotide sequences in the sample. The CDR3 reads CAWSPGLPYNEQFF. The CDR3 nucleotides read TGTGCCTGGAGTCCAGGGCTCCCCTACAATGAGCAGTTCTTC. The genes are TRBV30 and TRBJ2-1, with D perhaps TRBD1 (5 bases). Germline values: CDR1 GTSNPN, CDR2 SVGIG (reference sequence). There are 14 residues in the CDR3. V was shortened by 2 bases and J by 2 bases, with 10 bases between the two germline ends. The full variable domain, rest sourced from reference TRBV30 and TRBJ2-1, is SQTIHQWPATLVQPVGSPLSLECTVEGTSNPNLYWYRQAAGRGLQLLFYSVGIGQISSEVPQNLSASRPQDRQFILSSKKLLLSDSGFYLCAWSPGLPYNEQFFGPGTRLTVL.

In its sample, this clone was seen once. This chain joins TRBV2 and TRBJ2-7, with TRBD2 as a possible D gene (6 bases). The V end was cut by 7 bases, the J end by 6 bases, with 22 bases between. The CDR3 is made up of 15 amino acids. CDR1 and CDR2 (germline): SNHLY, FYNNEI. For the CDR3, the DNA is TGTGCCAGCACCCCGGTGGAAGGGCTAGCGACCGAGCAGTACTTC. Translation gives CASTPVEGLATEQYF.

This rearrangement joins TRBV6-4 to TRBJ2-3; 12 positions agree with TRBD2. Per the germline V gene, CDR1 is MRHNA and CDR2 is SNTAGT. Germline trimming cut 9 bases from V and 4 bases from J; bases unmatched to any gene: 11. The CDR3 spans 16 residues. The CDR3 reads CASSKTSGSPADTQYF. CDR3 DNA: TGTGCCAGTTCTAAGACTAGCGGGAGTCCTGCAGATACGCAGTATTTT.

V usage is TRBV30 and J usage is TRBJ1-6; D ambiguous. V was shortened by 1 base and J by 6 bases, with 10 bases between the two germline ends. The CDR3 extends over 14 amino acids. Germline CDR1 GTSNPN, CDR2 SVGIG (reference sequence). The CDR3 region has the DNA TGTGCCTGGAGTGAAAGGACGAGTAATTCACCCCTCCACTTT. Protein product: CAWSERTSNSPLHF.

The gene calls are TRBV9 and TRBJ2-1, with TRBD2 as a possible D gene (5 bases). Germline V gene data show CDR1 as SGDLS and CDR2 as YYNGEE. V shed 3 bases and J shed 14 bases, with 18 bases lying between them. The CDR3 is made up of 13 amino acids. The CDR3 spells CASSAGPRDIEFF. CDR3 bases: TGTGCCAGCAGCGCCGGACCCCGGGATATCGAGTTCTTC.

This clone was observed once. The gene calls are TRBV7-9 and TRBJ2-3, with D unclear. The length of the CDR3 is 15 residues. V was trimmed by 1 base and J by 3 bases, leaving 11 bases between them. Germline values: CDR1 SEHNR, CDR2 FQNEAQ (reference sequence). CDR3 region: CASSLGLASTDTQYF. In DNA form, the CDR3 reads TGTGCCAGCAGCTTAGGCTTGGCCTCTACAGATACGCAGTATTTT.

A remark on this clone: This specimen includes other DNA sequences encoding the same CDR3. The V and J genes are TRBV28 and TRBJ2-1; 11 nucleotides match TRBD2. CDR1 and CDR2 (germline): MDHEN, SYDVKM. The CDR3 consists of 16 residues. The J segment lost 3 bases and the V segment lost 6 bases, leaving 7 bases of the junction unmatched. The CDR3 reads CASSFPLAGDYNEQFF. CDR3 DNA: TGTGCCAGCAGCTTCCCACTAGCGGGAGACTACAATGAGCAGTTCTTC.

The rearrangement links TRBV27 to TRBJ1-1; D unclear. The CDR3 is made up of 15 amino acids. The ends were cut back, 6 bases at V and 3 bases at J, with 17 bases in the middle. CDR1 is MNHEY and CDR2 is SMNVEV in the germline V gene (reference sequence). CDR3 nucleotide sequence: TGTGCCAGCAGGCCGGGGATGGGCAGTTACACTGAAGCTTTCTTT. Translation: CASRPGMGSYTEAFF.

The gene calls are TRBV28 and TRBJ1-5, with D possibly matching TRBD1 (6 bases). Trimming stripped 5 bases from V and 7 bases from J, with 24 bases between. CDR3 length: 17 amino acids. Germline CDR1 MDHEN, CDR2 SYDVKM. The CDR3 loop reads CASSPTPGRGLGQPQHF. CDR3 bases: TGTGCCAGCAGTCCCACCCCCGGCAGGGGACTTGGGCAGCCCCAGCATTTT.

This clone was observed a few times. J is TRBJ2-2 and V is TRBV29-1; 11 bases are shared with TRBD2. The CDR3 sequence is 15 residues long. Trimming cost V 3 bases and J 6 bases; bases outside gene matches: 6. Germline lookup yields CDR1 SQVTM and CDR2 ANQGSEA. CDR3 DNA: TGCAGCGTTGAGGTTAGCGGGAGGGTTGCCGGGGAGCTGTTTTTT. This encodes CSVEVSGRVAGELFF.

This clone was seen a single time. This sequence joins TRBV5-1 and TRBJ2-3; D unresolved. This CDR3 has 15 residues. Germline CDR1 and CDR2: SGHRS and YFSETQ. V lost 0 bases and J lost 5, with 13 bases in between. CDR3 in DNA: TGCGCCAGCAGCTTGGCCACGGCCCAAGGAGATACGCAGTATTTT. Its translation is CASSLATAQGDTQYF.

As regards this clone: Being one base from a much bigger clone, this may be a read error. The genes are TRBV18 and TRBJ2-5; 7 nucleotides line up with TRBD1. Germline V CDR1 and CDR2: KGHSH, LQKENI. The CDR3 is 14 residues long. After removal of 5 bases from V and 2 bases from J, the junction contained 5 bases not matched to a gene. CDR3 DNA sequence: TGTGCCAGCTCAGACGGGACAGTACAAGAGACCCAGTACTTC. Encoded protein: CASSDGTVQETQYF.